One and the same sample provided the 22 T cell receptor beta chains below, sequenced in a study of cytomegalovirus exposure and HLA in healthy donors. The PCR employed 60 Vbeta primers together with 13 Jbeta primers. TCRdb keeps only in-frame clones here, not all; method: immunoSEQ multiplex PCR. The sample lists more than 60,000 clones, roughly 75% occurring once. Sequenced: PBMCs. The receptors stem from a woman aged 25 to 39 in good health and CMV-seronegative.

CDR3 residues: CASSLGLQETQYF. DNA for the CDR3: TGTGCCAGCAGTTTGGGACTCCAAGAGACCCAGTACTTC. The genes are TRBV6-5 and TRBJ2-5; possible D gene TRBD2, 6 bases. CDR3 length: 13 residues. V was pared by 4 bases and J by 1 base, with 7 bases between. Per germline, CDR1 MNHEY and CDR2 SVGAGI.

V usage is TRBV5-1 and J usage is TRBJ2-7; 8 nucleotides agree with TRBD2. CDR3 length: 14 residues. Per the germline V gene, CDR1 is SGHRS and CDR2 is YFSETQ. V shed 3 bases, J shed 5 bases, and the junction held 7 bases outside the gene matches. CDR3 sequence reads: CASSWGLVSDEQYF. Written as DNA, the CDR3 is TGCGCCAGCAGCTGGGGACTAGTTAGCGACGAGCAGTACTTC.

The V gene is TRBV4-3, the J gene TRBJ1-2, with TRBD1 as a possible D gene (6 bases). V lost 0 bases and J lost 4, with 12 bases in between. The CDR3 runs to 15 residues. Germline CDR1 reads LGHNA; CDR2 reads YSLEER. CDR3 residues: CASSQDDQGIYGYTF. In DNA, the CDR3 is TGCGCCAGCAGCCAAGATGACCAGGGGATCTATGGCTACACCTTC.

The sample holds one count of this clone. This chain links TRBV7-2 with TRBJ2-1; 7 positions match TRBD2. V shed 5 bases, J shed 0 bases, and the junction held 10 bases outside the gene matches. Germline V gives CDR1 SGHTA, CDR2 FQGNSA. The CDR3 extends over 17 amino acids. In nucleotides, the CDR3 is TGTGCCAGCAGCCCCGGTGTAGCGGGCGACTCCTACAATGAGCAGTTCTTC. Translated, it gives CASSPGVAGDSYNEQFF.

A remark on this clone: Within the sample, other DNA sequences also encode this same CDR3. The chain employs TRBV30 and TRBJ1-5; no definite D call. CDR1 and CDR2 from the germline V gene are GTSNPN and SVGIG (reference sequence). The V and J ends lost 0 bases and 1 base respectively, with 4 bases between them. This CDR3 has 13 residues. In DNA, the CDR3 is TGTGCCTGGAGTGTACAGAGCAATCAGCCCCAGCATTTT. It codes for CAWSVQSNQPQHF.

The CDR3 region has the DNA TGTGCCAGCAGTTTGGACAGGGGGTACACTGAAGCTTTCTTT. It specifies CASSLDRGYTEAFF. The genes are TRBV28 and TRBJ1-1; 10 bases map to TRBD1. The CDR3 has 14 residues. Germline V gene sequence: CDR1 MDHEN, CDR2 SYDVKM. J lost 3 bases, V lost 3 bases, and 1 base had no gene match. The variable domain in full, completed from reference TRBV28 and TRBJ1-1, reads DVKVTQSSRYLVKRTGEKVFLECVQDMDHENMFWYRQDPGLGLRLIYFSYDVKMKEKGDIPEGYSVSREKKERFSLILESASTNQTSMYLCASSLDRGYTEAFFGQGTRLTVV.

This clone appeared a few times. The rearrangement uses TRBV19 and TRBJ2-7; perhaps TRBD2 as D (5 bases). Germline V lookup: CDR1 LNHDA, CDR2 SQIVND (reference sequence). The ends were cut back, 5 bases at V and 0 bases at J, with 8 bases in the middle. This CDR3 has 13 amino acids. The CDR3 DNA is TGTGCCAGTAGTGTGGGGAGCTCCTACGAGCAGTACTTC. It is translated as CASSVGSSYEQYF. The full variable domain, completed using reference TRBV19 and TRBJ2-7, is DGGITQSPKYLFRKEGQNVTLSCEQNLNHDAMYWYRQDPGQGLRLIYYSQIVNDFQKGDIAEGYSVSREKKESFPLTVTSAQKNPTAFYLCASSVGSSYEQYFGPGTRLTVT.

Only a few counts were recorded for this clone. The chain has TRBV14 and TRBJ2-5; D might be TRBD2 (5 bases). With 1 base removed from V and 0 bases from J, the gap between germline ends came to 15 bases. Per germline, CDR1 SGHDN and CDR2 FVKESK. This CDR3 is built from 17 residues. The CDR3 DNA reads TGTGCCAGCAGCCAAGTCGGCGGGTTCGAGTACCAAGAGACCCAGTACTTC. Encoded protein: CASSQVGGFEYQETQYF.

The rearrangement uses TRBV30 and TRBJ2-7, with TRBD1 matching over 10 bases. Losses at the gene ends were 3 bases for V and 2 bases for J; bases not matched to a gene: 7. This CDR3 contains 15 residues. CDR1 GTSNPN and CDR2 SVGIG come from the germline V gene (reference sequence). The CDR3 DNA reads as TGTGCCTGGAGAGATGATGGACAGGGGGCCTACGAGCAGTACTTC. Its translation: CAWRDDGQGAYEQYF.

The CDR3 DNA reads TGTGCCAGCAGCCAGCCTAGCGGGTACACCGGGGAGCTGTTTTTT. This translates into CASSQPSGYTGELFF. V gene TRBV4-2 combines with J gene TRBJ2-2; 8 nucleotides line up with TRBD2. CDR3 size: 15 residues. The V gene end was trimmed by 3 bases and the J gene end by 3 bases; junction bases not matched to a gene: 3. Germline CDR1 and CDR2: LGHNA and YNFKEQ.

The J gene is TRBJ2-1, the V gene TRBV27; D may be TRBD2 (6 bases). The CDR3 totals 14 residues. Trimming took off 3 bases at V and 5 bases at J, with 11 bases between the two ends. CDR1 is MNHEY and CDR2 is SMNVEV in the germline V gene (reference sequence). The CDR3 nucleotides are TGTGCCAGCAGTTTTGGCGGGATGGACAATGAGCAGTTCTTC. Translating it yields CASSFGGMDNEQFF.

The chain uses TRBV5-4 and TRBJ2-7, with a possible D match to TRBD1 (5 bases). The V gene lost 0 bases and the J gene lost 2 bases, with 9 bases spanning the gap. The germline V gene encodes CDR1 SGHNT and CDR2 YYREEE (reference sequence). The CDR3 loop spans 14 amino acids. The CDR3 spells CASSLVDRPYEQYF. CDR3 nucleotides: TGTGCCAGCAGCTTGGTTGACAGACCCTACGAGCAGTACTTC.

This chain connects TRBV6-6 to TRBJ2-7; 14 nucleotides match TRBD2. Unmatched junction bases numbered 2, after V lost 0 bases and J lost 4 bases. Germline V gene data show CDR1 as MNHNY and CDR2 as SVGAGI (reference sequence). The CDR3 loop spans 16 amino acids. The CDR3 reads CASSYSGLAGGYEQYF. DNA for the CDR3: TGTGCCAGCAGTTACTCCGGACTAGCGGGGGGATACGAGCAGTACTTC.

The chain uses TRBV4-1 and TRBJ1-1; D call uncertain. The CDR3 has 14 amino acids. V lost 0 bases, J lost 5 bases, and 10 bases lay in between. Germline V gene sequence: CDR1 MGHRA, CDR2 YSYEKL. The CDR3 region is CASSQDRTGTEAFF. CDR3 nucleotide sequence: TGCGCCAGCAGCCAAGATCGAACGGGAACTGAAGCTTTCTTT.

The chain has TRBV12-5 and TRBJ1-1; 7 positions agree with TRBD1. The CDR3 length is 11 residues. In germline, CDR1 is LGHNT, CDR2 FRNRAP. The trim removed 1 base at V and 10 bases at J, leaving 0 bases unmatched. The chain's CDR3 is CASGLDRGAFF. CDR3 DNA sequence: TGTGCTAGTGGTTTGGACAGGGGAGCTTTCTTT.

This clone was observed a few times. CDR3 loop: CASLQEFSGNTIYF. DNA of the CDR3: TGTGCCAGTTTACAGGAGTTCTCTGGAAACACCATATATTTT. The chain is built from TRBV6-1 and TRBJ1-3; TRBD1 is a possible D gene (5 bases). The length of the CDR3 is 14 residues. Trimming stripped 9 bases from V and 0 bases from J, with 12 bases between. Germline V gives CDR1 MNHNS, CDR2 SASEGT.

This clone was picked up a small number of times. The chain joins TRBV5-4 to TRBJ1-1; a possible D gene is TRBD1 (6 bases). The CDR3 is 15 residues long. Per germline, CDR1 SGHNT and CDR2 YYREEE (reference sequence). V lost 3 bases and J lost 0, with 12 bases in between. The chain's CDR3 is CASSSDSSMNTEAFF. CDR3 sequence (DNA): TGTGCCAGCAGCTCGGACAGCTCCATGAACACTGAAGCTTTCTTT. The entire variable domain, with the rest obtained from reference TRBV5-4 and TRBJ1-1, is as follows: ETGVTQSPTHLIKTRGQQVTLRCSSQSGHNTVSWYQQALGQGPQFIFQYYREEENGRGNFPPRFSGLQFPNYSSELNVNALELDDSALYLCASSSDSSMNTEAFFGQGTRLTVV.

This clone was picked up a small number of times. The chain has TRBV15 and TRBJ1-2; the match to TRBD1 covers 12 bases. The CDR3 contains 15 residues. Germline values: CDR1 LNHNV, CDR2 YYDKDF (reference sequence). V gave up 1 base and J gave up 5 bases; unmatched junction bases: 2. The CDR3 DNA sequence: TGTGCCACCAGCAGAGGGGACAGGGGGCAGTATGGCTACACCTTC. Encoded protein: CATSRGDRGQYGYTF.

The V gene is TRBV5-1, the J gene TRBJ2-7; TRBD2 is a possible D gene (5 bases). Trimming cost V 3 bases and J 6 bases, with 10 bases left between them. Germline V CDR1 and CDR2: SGHRS, YFSETQ. This CDR3 region has 12 residues. The CDR3 loop reads CASSSSGVEQYF. CDR3 DNA sequence: TGCGCCAGCAGCTCCTCCGGGGTCGAGCAGTACTTC.

The rearrangement links TRBV7-6 to TRBJ1-1, with D hard to call. Germline V CDR1 and CDR2: SGHVS, FNYEAQ. With 5 bases removed from V and 1 base from J, the gap between germline ends came to 17 bases. There are 16 residues in the CDR3. Here the CDR3 reads CASSRDNGVGNTEAFF. The CDR3 DNA follows: TGTGCCAGCAGCCGGGATAATGGGGTGGGGAACACTGAAGCTTTCTTT.

This clone was observed a handful of times. The chain employs TRBV7-9 and TRBJ1-4, with 11 bases lining up with TRBD1. Per the germline V gene, CDR1 is SEHNR and CDR2 is FQNEAQ (reference sequence). There are 15 residues in the CDR3. The V gene end was trimmed by 4 bases and the J gene end by 6 bases; junction bases not matched to a gene: 4. In DNA, the CDR3 is TGTGCCAGCAGCTCGCCGGGACAGGGGGATGAAAAACTGTTTTTT. Its protein product is CASSSPGQGDEKLFF.

This rearrangement joins TRBV6-5 to TRBJ1-2; a possible D gene is TRBD1 (6 bases). The CDR3 is 13 residues long. In germline, CDR1 is MNHEY, CDR2 SVGAGI. V shed 6 bases and J shed 4 bases, with 12 bases lying between them. CDR3 DNA: TGTGCCAGCAGACAGGGTGACGGCTATGGCTACACCTTC. It yields the protein CASRQGDGYGYTF.